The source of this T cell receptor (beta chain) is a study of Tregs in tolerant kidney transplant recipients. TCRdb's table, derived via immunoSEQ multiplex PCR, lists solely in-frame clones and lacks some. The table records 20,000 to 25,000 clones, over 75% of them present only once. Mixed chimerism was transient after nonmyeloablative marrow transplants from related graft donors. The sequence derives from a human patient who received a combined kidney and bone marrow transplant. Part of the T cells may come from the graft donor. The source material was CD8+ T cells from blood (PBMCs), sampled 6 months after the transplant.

Written as DNA, the CDR3 is TGTGCCAGCAGCTTGAGAGGGACAGGGGTGACCATGAACACTGAAGCTTTCTTT. Translation: CASSLRGTGVTMNTEAFF. J is TRBJ1-1 and V is TRBV5-6; 10 bases are a match to TRBD1. CDR1 is SGHDT and CDR2 is YYEEEE in the germline V gene. V lost 1 base, J lost 0 bases, and 9 bases stayed unmatched. This CDR3 is built from 18 residues.